The source of this T cell receptor (beta chain) is a study of T cells after yellow fever vaccination (dated by TCRdb to between 2018 and 2021). Background for the entire study: The SMART-Seq v4 Ultra Low Input RNA kit was used to prepare libraries from fractions with low cell numbers. To track T-cell clones before and after primary and booster YFV17D yellow fever vaccination, bulk TCR alpha and beta repertoires were sequenced longitudinally. Two healthy male donors made up the cohort, one aged 18 to 29 years and the other aged 30 to 40 years. Bulk PBMC replicates and cell subsets were isolated from blood drawn at multiple timepoints before and after both primary and secondary immunization. Overall study outcomes, separate from this receptor: Computational filtering was needed because FACS-sorted repertoires could contain abundant contaminating clonotypes from the bulk population. A small share of clonotypes was detected in both CD4 and CD8 compartments, with the overlap likely arising from convergent recombination. After the booster, most clones that had expanded after primary vaccination were detected again (roughly 96% of CD4 and 70% to 90% of CD8), suggesting broad maintenance of memory. The study included only a couple of donors, which limits how far the findings can be generalized. Compared with the primary T-cell response, the secondary T-cell response was faster but weaker, reaching its peak on day 5 rather than on day 15.

Regarding this clonotype: Which antigen it targets is not known. There are no base qualities to consult, and no much larger clone falls within one base.

The treatment or condition label of this sample denotes: live attenuated yellow fever vaccine strain. PBMCs were isolated from peripheral blood using a standard Ficoll-Paque protocol. CD4 and CD8 T-cell fractions were isolated with Dynabeads CD4 and CD8 positive selection kits. TriZol was used to extract RNA from bulk PBMCs, CD4 and CD8 fractions, and dextramer-positive and dextramer-negative fractions. V ends up 6 bases short and J 8 bases short, with an unmatched junction base count of 13. From its cysteine to its phenylalanine, the CDR3 spans 15 amino acids. The retained sequence is limited to the CDR3, 45 bases, with the frame set at the first base. The germline V gene yields KGHSH for CDR1 and LQKENI for CDR2. Synthesis of TCR cDNA relied on 5'RACE template switching, a step that introduced a universal primer site along with unique molecular identifiers. cDNA synthesis was primed from both the TCR alpha and TCR beta constant segments. Library amplification involved two PCR steps, and the second step added sample barcodes and sequencing adapters. Sequencing of libraries was performed on Illumina HiSeq 2500 (2x100 bp) or NovaSeq (2x150 bp). The paper's data handling went like this. Demultiplexing of reads and collapsing into UMI consensus sequences were performed with MIGEC, and V(D)J alignment was carried out with MiXCR. Vaccine-responding clonotypes were defined with edgeR using replicate PBMC samples, requiring FDR below 0.01 and a log2 fold change above 5 up to day 15. Each bulk clonotype was labeled CD4 or CD8 based on which sequenced repertoire, CD4 or CD8, contained the clonotype at higher abundance. TCRdb reprocessing: public reads trimmed at Q25 with fastp, clones called with MiXCR, in-frame beta chains kept. Identical CDR3 protein sequences are pooled into one entry, listed with their most common genes and DNA. The V and J calls were not made by the authors but by TCRdb's processing. The sample has about 120,000 distinct CDR3 sequences on record, 7% to 8.5% of them singletons. The ten largest clones represent less than 30% of the sample.

The rearranged chain carries TRBV18 and TRBJ2-1, with TRBD2 identical over 7 junction bases. The TCR originated in a man aged 30 to 45 who received the YFV17D yellow fever vaccine. The specimen comprised CD8+ T cells sorted from PBMCs, sampled 45 days after the yellow fever booster vaccination. This receptor carries the CDR3 CASSELSGAMYEQFF. The DNA is TGTGCCAGCTCGGAACTAAGCGGGGCTATGTATGAGCAGTTCTTC.